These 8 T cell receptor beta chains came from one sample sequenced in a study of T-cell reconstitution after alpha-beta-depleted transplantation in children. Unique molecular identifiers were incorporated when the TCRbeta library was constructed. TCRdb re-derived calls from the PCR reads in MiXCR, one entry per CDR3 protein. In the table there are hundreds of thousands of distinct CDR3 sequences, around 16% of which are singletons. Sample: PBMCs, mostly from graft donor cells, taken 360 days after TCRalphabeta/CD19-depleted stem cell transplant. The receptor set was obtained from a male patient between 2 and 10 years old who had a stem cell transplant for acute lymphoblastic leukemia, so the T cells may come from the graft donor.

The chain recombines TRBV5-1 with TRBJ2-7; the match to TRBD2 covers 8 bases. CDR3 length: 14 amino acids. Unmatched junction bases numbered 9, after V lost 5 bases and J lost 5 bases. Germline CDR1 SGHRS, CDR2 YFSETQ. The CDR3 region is CASSVRAGAHEQYF. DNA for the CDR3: TGCGCCAGCAGTGTACGAGCGGGGGCGCACGAGCAGTACTTC.

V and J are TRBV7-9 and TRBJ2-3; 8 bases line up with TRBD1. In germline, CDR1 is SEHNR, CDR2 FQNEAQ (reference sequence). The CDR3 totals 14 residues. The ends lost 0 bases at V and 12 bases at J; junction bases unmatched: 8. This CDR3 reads CASSLAEGQGGQYF. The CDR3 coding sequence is TGTGCCAGCAGCTTAGCGGAAGGACAGGGAGGCCAGTATTTT.

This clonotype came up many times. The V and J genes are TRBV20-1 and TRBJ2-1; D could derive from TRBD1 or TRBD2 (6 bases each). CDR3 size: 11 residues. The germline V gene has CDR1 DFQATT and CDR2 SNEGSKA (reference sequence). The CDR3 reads CSWGLANEQFF. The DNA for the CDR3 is TGCAGCTGGGGGCTAGCGAATGAGCAGTTCTTC.

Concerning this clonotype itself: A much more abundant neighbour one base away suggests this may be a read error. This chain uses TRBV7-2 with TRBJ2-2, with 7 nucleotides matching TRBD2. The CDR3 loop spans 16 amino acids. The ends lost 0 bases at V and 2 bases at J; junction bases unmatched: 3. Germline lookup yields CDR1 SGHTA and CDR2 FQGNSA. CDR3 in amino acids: CASSLAGGQNTGELFF. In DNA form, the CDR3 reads TGTGCCAGCAGCTTAGCGGGAGGGCAAAACACCGGGGAGCTGTTTTTT.

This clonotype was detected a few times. The CDR3: CASSLTGEGIYNEQFF. DNA of the CDR3: TGTGCCAGCAGCTTAACGGGGGAGGGGATTTACAATGAGCAGTTCTTC. The chain employs TRBV7-2 and TRBJ2-1; 7 bases align to TRBD2. V lost 2 bases to trimming and J lost 4 bases; unmatched junction nucleotides: 8. Per germline, CDR1 SGHTA and CDR2 FQGNSA. CDR3 length: 16 residues.

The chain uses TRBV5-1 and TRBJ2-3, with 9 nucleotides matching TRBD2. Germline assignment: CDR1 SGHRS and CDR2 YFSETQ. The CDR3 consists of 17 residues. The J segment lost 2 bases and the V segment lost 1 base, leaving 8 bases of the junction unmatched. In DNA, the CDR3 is TGCGCCAGCAGCTTGCGGGGGACTAGCTTGAACACAGATACGCAGTATTTT. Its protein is CASSLRGTSLNTDTQYF.

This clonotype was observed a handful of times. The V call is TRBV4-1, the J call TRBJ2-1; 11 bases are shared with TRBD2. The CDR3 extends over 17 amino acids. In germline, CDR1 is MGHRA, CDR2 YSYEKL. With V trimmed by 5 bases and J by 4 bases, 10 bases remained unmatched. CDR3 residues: CASSVRRGTSGYNEQFF. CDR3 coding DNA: TGCGCCAGCAGCGTCAGACGGGGGACTAGCGGATACAATGAGCAGTTCTTC.

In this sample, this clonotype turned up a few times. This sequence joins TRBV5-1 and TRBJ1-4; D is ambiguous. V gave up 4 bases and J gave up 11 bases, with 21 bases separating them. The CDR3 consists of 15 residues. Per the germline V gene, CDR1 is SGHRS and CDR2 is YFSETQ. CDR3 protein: CASSRMVGKEEKLFF. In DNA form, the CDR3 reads TGCGCCAGCAGCCGTATGGTGGGTAAAGAGGAGAAACTGTTTTTT.